This T cell receptor beta chain was obtained from a study of metastatic and nonmetastatic thyroid tumors. The CDR3 length is 13 residues. Germline CDR1 and CDR2: SGHTA and FQGTGA. Trimming removed 2 bases from V and 5 bases from J, with 7 bases in between. Patients were all untreated before their thyroid surgery. Original analysis: The study built a papillary thyroid cancer distant-metastasis classifier from CDR3 differences across clinicopathological groups. With MiXCR, TCRdb reprocessed the PCR reads. For this entry, the V and J calls and clone size follow TCRdb and not the study's own pipeline. This table holds tens of thousands of clones, more than 20% found once. This clone was observed at least ten times.

The V and J genes are TRBV7-3 and TRBJ2-1; a possible D gene is TRBD1 (5 bases). Sequencing was done on a sample of tumor tissue. This sequence was found in a male donor with papillary thyroid cancer or a benign thyroid nodule (not recorded which). Some clones in this sample may be carry-over from other donors' samples. The DNA for the CDR3 is TGTGCCAGCAGCTTAGGGGCAAACAATGAGCAGTTCTTC. Protein product: CASSLGANNEQFF.